This T cell receptor (beta chain) was identified during a study of blood T cell repertoires in COVID-19. Background on the study: Acute-phase and convalescent COVID-19 samples originated in the United States, Italy and Spain.

V was pared by 0 bases and J by 5 bases, with 10 bases between. The CDR3 extends over 14 amino acids. Germline assignment: CDR1 LGHDT and CDR2 YNNKEL (reference sequence). As regards this clone: Additional DNA sequences in this sample encode the identical CDR3.

Original handling: Nucleated cell number was recorded as an estimate derived from reference gene primer amplification. Measured with immunoSEQ multiplex PCR; TCRdb has only the in-frame clones, and not every one. V and J calls and clone size are copied from that table; D and trimming were computed from the DNA. This sample carries more than 150,000 clones, roughly four fifths of them seen once, and the ten largest clones take approximately 6.5%. The J gene is TRBJ1-2, the V gene TRBV3-1 (or the pseudogene TRBV3-2); TRBD1 is a possible D gene (5 bases). Sequencing input: peripheral blood. This clonotype was obtained from a woman aged 40 to 49 with acute or convalescent COVID-19. CDR3 in DNA: TGTGCCAGCAGCCAAGATCTAAGGGGTTATGGCTACACCTTC. Protein: CASSQDLRGYGYTF.